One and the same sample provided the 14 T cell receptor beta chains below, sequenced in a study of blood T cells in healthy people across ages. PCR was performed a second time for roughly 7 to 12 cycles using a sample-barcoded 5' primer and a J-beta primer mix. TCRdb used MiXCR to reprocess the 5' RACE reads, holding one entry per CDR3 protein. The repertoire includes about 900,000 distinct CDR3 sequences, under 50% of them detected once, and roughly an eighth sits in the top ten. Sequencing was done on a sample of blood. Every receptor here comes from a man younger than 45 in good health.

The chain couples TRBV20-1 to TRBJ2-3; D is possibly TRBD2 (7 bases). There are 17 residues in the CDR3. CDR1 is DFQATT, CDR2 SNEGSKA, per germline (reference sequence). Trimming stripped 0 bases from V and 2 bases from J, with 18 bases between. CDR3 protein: CSARDSARGPFTDTQYF. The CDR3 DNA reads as TGCAGTGCTAGAGATTCGGCGCGGGGGCCCTTCACAGATACGCAGTATTTT.

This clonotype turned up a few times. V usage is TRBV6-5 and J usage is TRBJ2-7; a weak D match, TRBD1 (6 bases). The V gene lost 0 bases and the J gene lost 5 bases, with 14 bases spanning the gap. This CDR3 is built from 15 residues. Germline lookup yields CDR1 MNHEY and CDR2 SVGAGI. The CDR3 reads CASSYSLTGFHEQYF. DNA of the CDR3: TGTGCCAGCAGTTACTCGCTAACAGGGTTCCACGAGCAGTACTTC.

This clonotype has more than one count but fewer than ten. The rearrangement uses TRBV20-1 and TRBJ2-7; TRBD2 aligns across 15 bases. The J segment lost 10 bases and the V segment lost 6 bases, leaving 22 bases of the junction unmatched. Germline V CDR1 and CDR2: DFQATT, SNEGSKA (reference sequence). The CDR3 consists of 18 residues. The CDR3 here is CSAQQAHLGLAGGLTQYF. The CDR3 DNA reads TGCAGTGCACAACAGGCCCACCTAGGACTAGCGGGGGGGCTTACCCAGTACTTC.

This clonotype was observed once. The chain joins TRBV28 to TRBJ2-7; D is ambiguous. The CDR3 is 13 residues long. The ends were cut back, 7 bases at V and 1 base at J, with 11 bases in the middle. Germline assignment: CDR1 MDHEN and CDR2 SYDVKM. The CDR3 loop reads CASTPPSSYEQYF. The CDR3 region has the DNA TGTGCCAGCACCCCGCCGTCGTCCTACGAGCAGTACTTC.

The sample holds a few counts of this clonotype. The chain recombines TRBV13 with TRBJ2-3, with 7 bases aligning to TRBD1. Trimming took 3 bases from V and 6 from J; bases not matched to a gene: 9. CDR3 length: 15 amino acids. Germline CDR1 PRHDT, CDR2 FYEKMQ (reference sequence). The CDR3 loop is CASSLGRDSWDTQYF. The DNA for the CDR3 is TGTGCCAGCAGCTTGGGCCGGGACAGTTGGGATACGCAGTATTTT.

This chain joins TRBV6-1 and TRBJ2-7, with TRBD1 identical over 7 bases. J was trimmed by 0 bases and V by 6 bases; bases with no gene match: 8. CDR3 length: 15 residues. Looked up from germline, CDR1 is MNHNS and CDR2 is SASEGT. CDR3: CASSLGQWSSYEQYF. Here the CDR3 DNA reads TGTGCCAGCAGCCTGGGACAGTGGAGCTCCTACGAGCAGTACTTC.

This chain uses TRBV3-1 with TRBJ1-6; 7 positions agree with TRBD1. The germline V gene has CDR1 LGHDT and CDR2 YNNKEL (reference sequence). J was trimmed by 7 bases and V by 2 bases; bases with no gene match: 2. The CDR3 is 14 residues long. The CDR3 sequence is CASSQTGENSPLHF. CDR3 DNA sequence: TGTGCCAGCAGCCAAACAGGGGAAAATTCACCCCTCCACTTT.

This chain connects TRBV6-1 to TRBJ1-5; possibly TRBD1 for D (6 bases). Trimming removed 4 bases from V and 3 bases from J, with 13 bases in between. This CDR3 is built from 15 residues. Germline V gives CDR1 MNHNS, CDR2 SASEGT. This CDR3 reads CASSAGQRLNQPQHF. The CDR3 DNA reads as TGTGCCAGCAGTGCCGGACAGAGACTCAATCAGCCCCAGCATTTT.

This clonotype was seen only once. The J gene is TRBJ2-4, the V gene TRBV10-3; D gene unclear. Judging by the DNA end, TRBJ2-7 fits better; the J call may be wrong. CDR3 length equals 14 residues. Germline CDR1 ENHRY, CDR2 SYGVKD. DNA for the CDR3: TGTGCCATCAAAGGGTCGGTCGGGCCGAGCGAGCAGTACTTC. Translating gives CAIKGSVGPSEQYF.

CDR3 in amino acids: CASSPIGGTEAFF. CDR3 nucleotides: TGTGCCAGCAGTCCCATCGGGGGTACTGAAGCTTTCTTT. V and J are TRBV25-1 and TRBJ1-1; D is possibly TRBD1 (5 bases). CDR3 length: 13 residues. V was cut by 5 bases and J by 5 bases, with 12 bases left in between. The germline CDR1 and CDR2 sequences are MGHDK and SYGVNS.

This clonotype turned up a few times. CDR3 nucleotide sequence: TGCAGTGCTTACCCACAGGGTAGTCGCTACGAGCAGTACTTC. Encoded protein: CSAYPQGSRYEQYF. The rearrangement joins TRBV20-1 to TRBJ2-4; a possible D gene is TRBD1 (6 bases). TRBJ2-7 explains the end of the DNA better; the J call may be wrong. The CDR3 is 14 amino acids. Germline CDR1 DFQATT, CDR2 SNEGSKA (reference sequence).

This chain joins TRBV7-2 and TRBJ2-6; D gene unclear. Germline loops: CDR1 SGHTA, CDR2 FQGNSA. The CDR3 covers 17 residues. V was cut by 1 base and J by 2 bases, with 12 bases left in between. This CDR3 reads CASSLGSVRTGANVLTF. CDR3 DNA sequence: TGTGCCAGCAGCTTAGGATCGGTGAGGACTGGGGCCAACGTCCTGACTTTC.

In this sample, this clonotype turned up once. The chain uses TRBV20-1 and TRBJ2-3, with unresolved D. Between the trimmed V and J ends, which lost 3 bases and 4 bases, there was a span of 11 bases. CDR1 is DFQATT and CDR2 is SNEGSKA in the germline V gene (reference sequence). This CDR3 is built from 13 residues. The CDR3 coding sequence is TGCAGTGCTAGCCCGCCCGGATCAGATACGCAGTATTTT. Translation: CSASPPGSDTQYF.

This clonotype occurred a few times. This CDR3 reads CASSRAIHDEQFF. The CDR3 region has the DNA TGCGCCAGCAGCCGGGCCATACACGACGAGCAGTTCTTC. J is TRBJ2-1 and V is TRBV4-3; D remains ambiguous. V was shortened by 4 bases and J by 10 bases, with 14 bases between the two germline ends. The CDR3 totals 13 residues. Germline-derived CDR1 and CDR2 are LGHNA and YSLEER.